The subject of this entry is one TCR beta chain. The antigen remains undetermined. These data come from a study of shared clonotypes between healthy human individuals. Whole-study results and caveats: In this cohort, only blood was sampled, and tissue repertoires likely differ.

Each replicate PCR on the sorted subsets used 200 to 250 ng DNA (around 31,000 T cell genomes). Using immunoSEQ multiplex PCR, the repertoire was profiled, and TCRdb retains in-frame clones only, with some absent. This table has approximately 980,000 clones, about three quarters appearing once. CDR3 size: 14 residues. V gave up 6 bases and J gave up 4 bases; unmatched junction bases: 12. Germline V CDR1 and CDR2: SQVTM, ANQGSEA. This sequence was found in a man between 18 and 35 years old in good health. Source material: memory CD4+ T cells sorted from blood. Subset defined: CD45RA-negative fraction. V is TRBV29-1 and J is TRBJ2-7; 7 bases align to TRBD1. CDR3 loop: CSVTSGGPYYEQYF. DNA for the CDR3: TGCAGCGTGACGTCAGGGGGACCCTATTACGAGCAGTACTTC.